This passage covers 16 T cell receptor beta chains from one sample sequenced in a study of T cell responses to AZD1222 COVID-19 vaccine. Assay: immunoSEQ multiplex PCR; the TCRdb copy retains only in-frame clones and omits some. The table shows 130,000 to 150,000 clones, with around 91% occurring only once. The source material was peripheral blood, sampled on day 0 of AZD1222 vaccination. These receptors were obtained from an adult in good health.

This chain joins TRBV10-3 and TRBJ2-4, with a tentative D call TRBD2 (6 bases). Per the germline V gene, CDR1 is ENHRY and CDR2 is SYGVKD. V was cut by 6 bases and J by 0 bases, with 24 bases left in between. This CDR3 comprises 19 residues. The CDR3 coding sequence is TGTGCCATCAGGATCCTTCGGGAAGGGACTCCCTTAGCCAAAAACATTCAGTACTTC. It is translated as CAIRILREGTPLAKNIQYF.

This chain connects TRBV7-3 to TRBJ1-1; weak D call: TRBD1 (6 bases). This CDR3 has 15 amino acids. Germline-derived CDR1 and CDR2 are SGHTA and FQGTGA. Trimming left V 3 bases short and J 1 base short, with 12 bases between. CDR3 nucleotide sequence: TGTGCCAGCAGCTTCCTAGGGGGAGCGAACACTGAAGCTTTCTTT. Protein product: CASSFLGGANTEAFF.

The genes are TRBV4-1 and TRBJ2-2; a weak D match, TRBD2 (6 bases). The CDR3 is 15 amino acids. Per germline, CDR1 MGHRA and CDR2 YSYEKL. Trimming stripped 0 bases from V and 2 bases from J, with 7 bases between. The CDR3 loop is CASSQEAGNTGELFF. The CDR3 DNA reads TGCGCCAGCAGCCAAGAGGCGGGAAACACCGGGGAGCTGTTTTTT.

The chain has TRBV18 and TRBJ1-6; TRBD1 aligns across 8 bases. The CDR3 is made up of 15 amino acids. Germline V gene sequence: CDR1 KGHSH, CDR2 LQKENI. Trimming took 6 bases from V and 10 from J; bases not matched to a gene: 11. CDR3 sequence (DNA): TGTGCCAGCTCCCCCTCCGGGACAGGCTGGTCACCCCTCCACTTT. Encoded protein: CASSPSGTGWSPLHF.

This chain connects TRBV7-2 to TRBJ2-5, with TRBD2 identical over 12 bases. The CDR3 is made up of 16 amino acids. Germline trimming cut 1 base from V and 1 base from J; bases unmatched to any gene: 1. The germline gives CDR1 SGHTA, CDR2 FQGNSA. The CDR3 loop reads CASSLVLAGGQETQYF. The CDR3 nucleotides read TGTGCCAGCAGCTTAGTACTAGCGGGAGGCCAAGAGACCCAGTACTTC.

The DNA of the CDR3 is TGTGCCAGCTCACCATCCCTCGAGGGGAGCGGGGAGCTGTTTTTT. Its protein product is CASSPSLEGSGELFF. The chain has TRBV18 and TRBJ2-2; either TRBD1 or TRBD2 may supply D (5 bases each). The CDR3 is 15 residues long. The V gene's germline CDR1 is KGHSH and CDR2 LQKENI. The ends were cut back, 2 bases at V and 7 bases at J, with 14 bases in the middle.

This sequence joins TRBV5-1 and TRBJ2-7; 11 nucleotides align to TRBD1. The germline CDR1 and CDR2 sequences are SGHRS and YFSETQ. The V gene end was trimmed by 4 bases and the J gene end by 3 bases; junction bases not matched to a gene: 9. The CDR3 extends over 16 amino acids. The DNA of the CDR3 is TGCGCCAGCAGCCCCTGGACAGGGGGCTTAAACTACGAGCAGTACTTC. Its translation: CASSPWTGGLNYEQYF.

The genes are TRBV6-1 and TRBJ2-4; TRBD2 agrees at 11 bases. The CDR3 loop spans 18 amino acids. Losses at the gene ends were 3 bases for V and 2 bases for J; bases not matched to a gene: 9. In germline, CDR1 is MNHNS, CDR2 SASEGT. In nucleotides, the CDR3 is TGTGCCAGCAGTGAGGGGACTAGCGGTTTACTAACCAAAAACATTCAGTACTTC. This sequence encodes CASSEGTSGLLTKNIQYF.

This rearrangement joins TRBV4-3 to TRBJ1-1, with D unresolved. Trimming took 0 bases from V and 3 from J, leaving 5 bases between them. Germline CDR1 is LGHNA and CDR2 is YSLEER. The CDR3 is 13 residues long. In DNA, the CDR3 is TGCGCCAGCAGCCAAGAGCCGTACACTGAAGCTTTCTTT. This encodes CASSQEPYTEAFF.

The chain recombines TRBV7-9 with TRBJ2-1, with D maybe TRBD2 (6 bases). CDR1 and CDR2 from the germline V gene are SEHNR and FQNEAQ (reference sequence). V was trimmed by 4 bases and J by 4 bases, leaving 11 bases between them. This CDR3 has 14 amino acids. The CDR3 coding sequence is TGTGCCAGCAGCTCGACTAGAATATACAATGAGCAGTTCTTC. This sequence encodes CASSSTRIYNEQFF. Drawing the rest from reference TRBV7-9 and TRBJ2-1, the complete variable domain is DTGVSQNPRHKITKRGQNVTFRCDPISEHNRLYWYRQTLGQGPEFLTYFQNEAQLEKSRLLSDRFSAERPKGSFSTLEIQRTEQGDSAMYLCASSSTRIYNEQFFGPGTRLTVL.

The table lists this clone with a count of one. DNA for the CDR3: TGTGCCAGCAGCTTGACTAGCGGGGGGGTCACAGATACGCAGTATTTT. This sequence encodes CASSLTSGGVTDTQYF. This chain links TRBV7-9 with TRBJ2-3; 14 bases are shared with TRBD2. CDR1 is SEHNR, CDR2 FQNEAQ, per germline (reference sequence). Losses at the gene ends were 3 bases for V and 2 bases for J; bases not matched to a gene: 1. The CDR3 sequence is 16 residues long. Full variable domain (missing parts from reference TRBV7-9 and TRBJ2-3): DTGVSQNPRHKITKRGQNVTFRCDPISEHNRLYWYRQTLGQGPEFLTYFQNEAQLEKSRLLSDRFSAERPKGSFSTLEIQRTEQGDSAMYLCASSLTSGGVTDTQYFGPGTRLTVL.

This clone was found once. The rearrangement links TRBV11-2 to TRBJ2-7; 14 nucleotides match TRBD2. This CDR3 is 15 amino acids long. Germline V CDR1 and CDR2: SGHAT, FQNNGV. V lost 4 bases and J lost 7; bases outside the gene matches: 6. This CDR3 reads CASSSGLAGVEEQYF. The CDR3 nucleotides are TGTGCCAGCAGCTCGGGACTAGCGGGAGTAGAAGAGCAGTACTTC.

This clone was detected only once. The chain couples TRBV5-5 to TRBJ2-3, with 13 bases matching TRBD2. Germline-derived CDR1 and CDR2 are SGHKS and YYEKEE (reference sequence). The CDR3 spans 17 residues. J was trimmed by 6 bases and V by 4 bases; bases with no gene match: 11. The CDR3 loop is CASSTGLAGPPGDTQYF. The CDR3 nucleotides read TGTGCCAGCAGCACGGGACTAGCGGGGCCTCCGGGGGATACGCAGTATTTT. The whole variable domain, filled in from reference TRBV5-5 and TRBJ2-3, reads DAGVTQSPTHLIKTRGQQVTLRCSPISGHKSVSWYQQVLGQGPQFIFQYYEKEERGRGNFPDRFSARQFPNYSSELNVNALLLGDSALYLCASSTGLAGPPGDTQYFGPGTRLTVL.

Here the CDR3 reads CASSLSYNEQFF. CDR3 nucleotides: TGTGCCAGCAGCTTAAGCTACAATGAGCAGTTCTTC. J is TRBJ2-1 and V is TRBV13; D is undetermined. The CDR3 contains 12 residues. Germline V lookup: CDR1 PRHDT, CDR2 FYEKMQ (reference sequence). V was pared by 2 bases and J by 3 bases, with 2 bases between.

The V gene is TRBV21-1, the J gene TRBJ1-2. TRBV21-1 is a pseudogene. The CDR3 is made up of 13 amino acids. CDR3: CASSKVGQRGYTF. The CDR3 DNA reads TGTGCCAGCAGCAAAGTAGGGCAACGGGGCTACACCTTC.

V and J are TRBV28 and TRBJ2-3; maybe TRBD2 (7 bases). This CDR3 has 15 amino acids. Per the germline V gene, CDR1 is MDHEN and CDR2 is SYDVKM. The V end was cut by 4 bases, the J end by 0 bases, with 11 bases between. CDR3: CASSWGGSSTDTQYF. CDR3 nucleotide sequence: TGTGCCAGCAGTTGGGGGGGCAGTAGCACAGATACGCAGTATTTT.